The source of this T cell receptor (beta chain) is a study of STAT5B mutations in CD4+ large granular lymphocyte leukemia (dated by TCRdb to 2021 to 2024). The study in broad terms: Among the healthy controls, the CDR3 'QG' motif was associated with a particular HLA allele. Flow cytometry on FACSCanto II or FACSVerse showed that the purified fractions were more than 95% pure among lymphocytes. TCRbeta repertoires of CD4+ T-cell large granular lymphocyte leukemia patients were compared with those of healthy blood donors. General conclusions and limits of the study: TRBV06-family usage was enriched among the top patient clones (8/27) compared with healthy controls (2/35). Main leukemic clonotypes were private to each patient, although about a quarter of the main leukemic clonotypes were found at low frequency in the non-leukemic repertoires of other patients. Greater clonality appeared to be present in CD4-sorted patient repertoires than in healthy CD4+ repertoires, and the difference was retained after the putative leukemic clones were removed. The data were not HLA-matched, and the higher clonality in CD4+ T-LGLL than in CD8+ T-LGLL could be due to the relatively small sample size.

TCRbeta rearrangements were sequenced from genomic DNA using the immunoSEQ assay at survey resolution. Per the original workflow: In the TCR sequencing data, the lowest productive clonotype frequency that could be detected was 2.59 x 10-5. Only productive TCRbeta rearrangements, defined as complete and in-frame sequences, were included in the analyses. The clonality of each sample was calculated as Simpson clonality in the immunoSEQ Analyzer version 3.0. Clones were grouped by frequency into very rare, small, medium, large (1-20%) or hyperexpanded (>20%) categories. Generation probabilities were estimated with OLGA 1.2.3, V-gene circos plots were generated with VDJtools, specificities were searched for in VDJdb, and CDR3 motifs were identified with GLIPH. Here the immuneACCESS table is served through TCRdb, limited to in-frame sequences with V and J called. Missing clones are a known gap in these copies; in checked studies unresolved V genes cover under half, and the rest lacks a known reason. V and J calls and clone size are given by that table; D and trimming were obtained from the DNA. The sample table records more than 30,000 clones; less than 90% of these occur just once. The ten biggest clones cover over 0.35% of the sample.

Buffy coats from some 36 blood donors, supplied by the Finnish Red Cross blood service, were used as healthy controls. All TCR-sequenced material derived from peripheral blood: patient blood samples and healthy donor buffy coats. Peripheral blood mononuclear cells were isolated by Ficoll-Hypaque gradient centrifugation. CD4+ cells were purified magnetically from the buffy coats of healthy controls. The Gentra Puregene Cell and Tissue kit was used for genomic DNA extraction, and quantification was performed on a Qubit 2.0 fluorometer. About this clone: It lacks a known antigen. The record has no base qualities; no much larger clone is one base away.

Inclusive of the bounding cysteine and phenylalanine, the CDR3 is 15 residues long. Just CDR3 DNA is preserved here, 45 bases in frame from base 1. CDR1 and CDR2 are read off the germline V gene as SGHRS and YFSETQ. V is clipped by 0 bases and J by 4 bases, and the sequence between their germline boundaries is 8 bases long. Sequencing input: CD4+ T cells from blood buffy coats. The sequence links TRBV5-1 to TRBJ2-6; matching of 5 bases hints at TRBD1 as the D gene. The receptor was derived from a human donor in good health. At the DNA level, the sequence is TGCGCCAGCAGCTTGGGGACATACGGGGCCAACGTCCTGACTTTC. It codes for CASSLGTYGANVLTF.